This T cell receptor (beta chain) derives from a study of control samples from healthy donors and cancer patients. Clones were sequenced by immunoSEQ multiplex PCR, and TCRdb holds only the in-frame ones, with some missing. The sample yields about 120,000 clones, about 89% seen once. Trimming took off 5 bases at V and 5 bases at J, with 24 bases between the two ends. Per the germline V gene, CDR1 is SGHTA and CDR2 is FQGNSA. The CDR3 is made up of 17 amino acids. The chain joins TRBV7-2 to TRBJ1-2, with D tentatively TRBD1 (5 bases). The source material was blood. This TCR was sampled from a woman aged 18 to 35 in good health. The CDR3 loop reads CASSPGTSFSGLYGYTF. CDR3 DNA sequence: TGTGCCAGCAGCCCCGGGACCTCTTTTTCCGGCCTTTATGGCTACACCTTC.